The clone carrying this TCR beta chain was found a few times. The source of the sample is a study of T cell repertoires in cytomegalovirus infection. Trimming cost V 5 bases and J 6 bases; bases outside gene matches: 13. The germline CDR1 and CDR2 sequences are KGHSH and LQKENI. The CDR3 has 16 amino acids. TCRdb processed the reads anew with MiXCR; each CDR3 protein has one entry. The table lists approximately 500,000 distinct CDR3 sequences, approximately 10% of them singletons. The TCR originated in a human donor in good health (CMV status not recorded). Some clones in this sample may be carry-over from other donors' samples. The chain recombines TRBV18 with TRBJ2-1; 7 positions agree with TRBD1. Sequences were obtained from PBMCs. This CDR3 reads CASSTRQGSAGNEQFF. The CDR3, as DNA: TGTGCCAGCTCAACGCGACAGGGATCGGCTGGCAATGAGCAGTTCTTC.